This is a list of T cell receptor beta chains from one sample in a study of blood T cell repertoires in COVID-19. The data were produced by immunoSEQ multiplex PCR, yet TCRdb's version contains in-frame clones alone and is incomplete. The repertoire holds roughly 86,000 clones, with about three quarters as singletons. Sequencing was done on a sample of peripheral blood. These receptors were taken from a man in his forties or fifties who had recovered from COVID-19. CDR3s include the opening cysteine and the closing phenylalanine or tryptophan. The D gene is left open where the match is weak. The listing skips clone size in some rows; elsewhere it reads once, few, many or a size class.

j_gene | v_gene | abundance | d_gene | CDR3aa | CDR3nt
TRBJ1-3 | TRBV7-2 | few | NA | CASSLAEASKGNTIYF | TGTGCCAGCAGCTTAGCGGAGGCCAGTAAAGGAAACACCATATATTTT
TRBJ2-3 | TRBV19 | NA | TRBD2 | CASGAGGSTDTQYF | TGTGCCAGTGGTGCGGGGGGGAGCACAGATACGCAGTATTTT
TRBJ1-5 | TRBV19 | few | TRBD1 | CASSIPPSRTGFDQPQHF | TGTGCCAGTAGTATCCCCCCTAGCCGGACAGGGTTCGATCAGCCCCAGCATTTT
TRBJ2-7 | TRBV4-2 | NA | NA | CASSQGGGGPPYEQYF | TGTGCCAGCAGCCAAGGGGGCGGAGGGCCTCCCTACGAGCAGTACTTC
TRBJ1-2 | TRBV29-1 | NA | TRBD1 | CSVGTGEDYGYTF | TGCAGCGTCGGGACAGGGGAGGACTATGGCTACACCTTC
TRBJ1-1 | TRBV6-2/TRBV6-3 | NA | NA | CASSYRTSIEAFF | TGTGCCAGCAGTTACCGGACAAGCATTGAAGCTTTCTTT
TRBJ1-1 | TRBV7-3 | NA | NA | CASSLTLLTEAFF | TGTGCCAGCAGCTTAACGCTATTGACTGAAGCTTTCTTT
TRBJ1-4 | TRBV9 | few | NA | CASSAGVATNEKLFF | TGTGCCAGCAGCGCCGGAGTTGCAACTAATGAAAAACTGTTTTTT
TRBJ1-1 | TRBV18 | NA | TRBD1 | CASSLGQGTNTEAFF | TGTGCCAGCTCCCTAGGACAGGGGACGAACACTGAAGCTTTCTTT
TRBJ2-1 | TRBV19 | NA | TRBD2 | CASSGLAEYNEQFF | TGTGCCAGTTCGGGACTAGCGGAATACAATGAGCAGTTCTTC
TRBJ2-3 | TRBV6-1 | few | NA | CASSERLAPSPDTQYF | TGTGCCAGCAGTGAAAGGCTAGCTCCAAGTCCCGATACGCAGTATTTT
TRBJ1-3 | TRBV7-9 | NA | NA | CASSLGGRDWKNTIYF | TGTGCCAGCAGCTTAGGTGGCAGGGATTGGAAAAACACCATATATTTT
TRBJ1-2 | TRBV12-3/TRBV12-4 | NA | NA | CASSLTSGLGYTF | TGTGCCAGCAGTTTAACTTCAGGGCTCGGCTACACCTTC
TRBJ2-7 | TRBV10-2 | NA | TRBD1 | CASSEGTGVVYEQYF | TGCGCCAGCAGTGAGGGGACAGGGGTAGTGTACGAGCAGTACTTC
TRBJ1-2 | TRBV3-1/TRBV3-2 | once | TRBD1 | CASSRGQGYGYTF | TGTGCCAGCAGCCGGGGACAGGGGTATGGCTACACCTTC
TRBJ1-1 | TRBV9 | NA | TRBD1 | CASSANQGAGAEAFF | TGTGCCAGCAGCGCCAATCAGGGGGCAGGCGCTGAAGCTTTCTTT
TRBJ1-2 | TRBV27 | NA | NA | CASSWTASYGYTF | TGTGCCAGCAGTTGGACAGCCAGCTATGGCTACACCTTC
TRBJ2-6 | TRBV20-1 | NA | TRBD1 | CSASLQGSSGANVLTF | TGCAGTGCTAGTTTACAGGGGAGCTCTGGGGCCAACGTCCTGACTTTC
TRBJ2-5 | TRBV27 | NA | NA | CASSSHPDYPQETQYF | TGTGCCAGCAGTTCCCACCCGGACTACCCACAAGAGACCCAGTACTTC
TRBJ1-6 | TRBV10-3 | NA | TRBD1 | CAISMGTENSPLHF | TGTGCCATCAGCATGGGGACAGAGAATTCACCCCTCCACTTT
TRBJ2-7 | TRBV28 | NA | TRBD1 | CASIPRGQGIYEQYF | TGTGCCAGCATCCCGAGGGGGCAAGGAATCTACGAGCAGTACTTC
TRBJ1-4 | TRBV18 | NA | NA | CASSPEARVLNEKLFF | TGTGCCAGCTCACCAGAGGCTCGCGTCCTTAATGAAAAACTGTTTTTT
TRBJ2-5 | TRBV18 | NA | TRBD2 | CASSPPSGGIQETQYF | TGTGCCAGCTCACCACCGAGCGGGGGCATCCAAGAGACCCAGTACTTC
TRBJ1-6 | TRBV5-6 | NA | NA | CASSPIESYSPLHF | TGTGCCAGCAGCCCGATTGAGTCCTACTCACCCCTCCACTTT
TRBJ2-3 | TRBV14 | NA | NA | CASSQVTGGTDTQYF | TGTGCCAGCAGCCAAGTCACGGGGGGCACAGATACGCAGTATTTT
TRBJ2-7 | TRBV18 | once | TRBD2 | CASSPTVGAGAEQYF | TGTGCCAGCTCACCGACGGTGGGAGCGGGAGCCGAGCAGTACTTC
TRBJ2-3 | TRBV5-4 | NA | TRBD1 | CASSSRQGTDTQYF | TGTGCCAGCAGCTCCCGACAGGGGACAGATACGCAGTATTTT
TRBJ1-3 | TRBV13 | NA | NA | CASSFFTASSGNTIYF | TGTGCCAGCAGCTTCTTCACAGCATCCTCTGGAAACACCATATATTTT
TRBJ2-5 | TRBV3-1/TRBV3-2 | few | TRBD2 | CASSFPSGARETQYF | TGTGCCAGCAGCTTCCCGAGCGGGGCGAGAGAGACCCAGTACTTC
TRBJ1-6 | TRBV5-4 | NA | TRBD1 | CASSFTGGAYNSPLHF | TGTGCCAGCAGCTTTACAGGGGGCGCTTATAATTCACCCCTCCACTTT
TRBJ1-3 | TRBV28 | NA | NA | CASSSTGTLINTIYF | TGTGCCAGCAGCTCAACAGGCACACTAATAAACACCATATATTTT
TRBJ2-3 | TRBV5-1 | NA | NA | CASAVDDRGQYF | TGCGCCAGCGCAGTAGACGACCGGGGGCAGTATTTT
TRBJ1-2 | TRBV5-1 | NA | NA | CASSLALAINDGYTF | TGCGCCAGCAGCTTGGCCTTAGCCATCAACGATGGCTACACCTTC
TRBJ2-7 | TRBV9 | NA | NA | CASSVATGHYEQYF | TGTGCCAGCAGCGTAGCTACGGGACACTACGAGCAGTACTTC
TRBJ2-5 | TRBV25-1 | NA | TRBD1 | CASSVKRPTGETQYF | TGTGCCAGCAGTGTCAAGAGACCGACAGGGGAGACCCAGTACTTC
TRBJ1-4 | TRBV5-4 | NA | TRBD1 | CASSLQRDREKLFF | TGTGCCAGCAGCCTCCAACGGGACAGAGAAAAACTGTTTTTT
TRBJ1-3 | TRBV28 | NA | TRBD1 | CASSQGQVSGNTIYF | TGTGCCAGCAGCCAGGGACAGGTCTCTGGAAACACCATATATTTT
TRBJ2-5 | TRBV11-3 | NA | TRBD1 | CASSLEGTGEETQYF | TGTGCCAGCAGCTTAGAAGGGACAGGGGAGGAGACCCAGTACTTC
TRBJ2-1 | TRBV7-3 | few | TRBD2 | CASSLAGGLSSYNEQFF | TGTGCCAGCAGCCTAGCGGGGGGTCTTAGCTCCTACAATGAGCAGTTCTTC
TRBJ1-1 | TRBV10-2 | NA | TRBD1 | CASSKQGGNTEAFF | TGCGCCAGCAGTAAGCAGGGGGGGAACACTGAAGCTTTCTTT
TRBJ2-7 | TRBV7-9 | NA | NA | CASSLARTPPYEQYF | TGTGCCAGCAGCTTAGCCCGGACACCTCCCTACGAGCAGTACTTC
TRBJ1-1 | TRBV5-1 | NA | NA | CASSLVGPNTEAFF | TGCGCCAGCAGCTTGGTTGGCCCGAACACTGAAGCTTTCTTT
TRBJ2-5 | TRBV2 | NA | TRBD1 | CASSELGTAQETQYF | TGTGCCAGCAGTGAGCTAGGGACAGCCCAAGAGACCCAGTACTTC
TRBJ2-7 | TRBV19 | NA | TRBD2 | CASSLLADSIIPYEQYF | TGTGCCAGTAGTCTACTAGCGGACTCAATAATACCCTACGAGCAGTACTTC
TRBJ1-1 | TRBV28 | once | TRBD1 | CASSSGTANTEAFF | TGTGCCAGCAGCTCCGGGACAGCGAACACTGAAGCTTTCTTT
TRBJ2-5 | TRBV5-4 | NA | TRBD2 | CASSRLAGQETQYF | TGTGCCAGCAGTCGGCTAGCGGGACAAGAGACCCAGTACTTC
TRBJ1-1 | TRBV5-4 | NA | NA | CASSQQGNTEAFF | TGTGCCAGCAGCCAACAGGGGAACACTGAAGCTTTCTTT
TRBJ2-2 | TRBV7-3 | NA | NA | CASSKGHTNTGELFF | TGTGCCAGCAGCAAGGGACACACAAACACCGGGGAGCTGTTTTTT
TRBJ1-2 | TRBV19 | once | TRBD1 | CASSIANPGQGDGYTF | TGTGCCAGTAGTATAGCAAATCCGGGACAGGGGGATGGCTACACCTTC